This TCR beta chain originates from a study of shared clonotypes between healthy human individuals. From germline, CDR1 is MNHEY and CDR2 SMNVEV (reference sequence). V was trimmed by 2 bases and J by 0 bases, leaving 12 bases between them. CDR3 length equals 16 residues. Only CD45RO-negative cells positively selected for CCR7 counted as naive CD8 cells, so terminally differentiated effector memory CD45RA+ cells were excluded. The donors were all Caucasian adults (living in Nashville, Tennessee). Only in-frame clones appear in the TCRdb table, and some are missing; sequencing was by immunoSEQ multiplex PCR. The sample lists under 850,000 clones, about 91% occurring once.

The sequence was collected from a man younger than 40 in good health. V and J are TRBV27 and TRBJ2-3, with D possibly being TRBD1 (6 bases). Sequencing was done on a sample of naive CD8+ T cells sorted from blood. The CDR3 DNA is TGTGCCAGCAGTTTAAGTCCAGGGGCCAGCACAGATACGCAGTATTTT. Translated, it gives CASSLSPGASTDTQYF.